This TCR beta chain was found in a study of blood T cell repertoires in COVID-19. Overall study context: COVID-19 samples from acute and convalescent phases originated in the United States, Italy and Spain.

Original processing notes: Estimates of nucleated cell counts were drawn from the amplification of reference gene primers. The table came from immunoSEQ multiplex PCR; TCRdb's copy has only in-frame clones and leaves some out. V and J calls and clone size follow that table, whereas D and trimming were derived from the DNA. This sample carries more than 200,000 clones, around 81% of them seen once, and the ten largest clones take approximately 4.7%. Trimming took 3 bases from V and 4 from J; bases not matched to a gene: 9. Germline CDR1 LGHDT, CDR2 YNNKEL (reference sequence). The CDR3 contains 16 residues.

The sequencing sample was made of peripheral blood. The V and J genes are TRBV3-1 (or the pseudogene TRBV3-2) and TRBJ2-3; 8 bases match TRBD2. The receptor was derived from a man aged 50 to 60 with active or convalescent COVID-19. The CDR3 sequence: CASSQVRGGGADTQYF. The CDR3 DNA is TGTGCCAGCAGCCAGGTTCGGGGGGGCGGGGCAGATACGCAGTATTTT.